This T cell receptor beta chain was documented in a study of blood T cell repertoires in COVID-19. Per germline, CDR1 MNHEY and CDR2 SVGEGT. This CDR3 is built from 15 residues. The V gene lost 4 bases and the J gene lost 3 bases, with 13 bases spanning the gap. Using immunoSEQ multiplex PCR, the repertoire was profiled, and TCRdb retains in-frame clones only, with some absent. The profile shows 98,000 or so clones, over 65% of them singletons. This receptor was obtained from a man aged 60 to 75 with acute or convalescent COVID-19. The J gene is TRBJ2-1, the V gene TRBV6-2 or TRBV6-3; D is possibly TRBD2 (6 bases). Sequencing was performed on peripheral blood. The CDR3 is CASSFVGLFYNEQFF. The CDR3 bases are TGTGCCAGCAGTTTTGTGGGACTCTTCTACAATGAGCAGTTCTTC.